This entry is about one TCR beta chain. The assay was immunoSEQ multiplex PCR, and TCRdb's table has in-frame clones only and misses some. The sample holds approximately 2.1 million clones, more than 85% seen once. With 3 bases clipped from V and 4 bases from J, the junction kept 6 bases outside the gene matches. Per the germline V gene, CDR1 is SGHTA and CDR2 is FQGNSA. This CDR3 is 14 amino acids long. This entry is derived from a study of shared clonotypes between healthy human individuals. The chain has TRBV7-2 and TRBJ2-7; 7 bases line up with TRBD2. The sequence derives from a man between 18 and 35 years old in good health. Some clones in this sample may be carry-over from other donors' samples. Sequenced: naive CD4+ T cells from PBMCs. Subset denoted: CD45RA+ positively selected. Written as DNA, the CDR3 is TGTGCCAGCAGCTTCAGTCCGGGAGGATACGAGCAGTACTTC. Encoded protein: CASSFSPGGYEQYF.